This T cell receptor beta chain came from a study of T cell changes during pregnancy in multiple sclerosis. Generated by immunoSEQ multiplex PCR, the TCRdb table keeps only in-frame clones and is missing some. This table holds 85,000 to 90,000 clones, 94% found once. The germline gives CDR1 SNHLY, CDR2 FYNNEI. The CDR3 contains 15 residues. J was trimmed by 2 bases and V by 5 bases; bases with no gene match: 7. J is TRBJ2-7 and V is TRBV2; 9 bases fit TRBD1. This receptor was taken from a female donor in good health, enrolled as a control in a pregnancy study. Material: peripheral blood, obtained after pregnancy. CDR3 region: CASSTSGTGPYEQYF. In DNA, the CDR3 is TGTGCCAGCAGTACCTCCGGGACAGGGCCCTACGAGCAGTACTTC.